This T cell receptor (beta chain) came from a study of shared clonotypes between healthy human individuals. Overall study context: There were three CD4 naive, three CD4 memory, two CD8 naive and one CD8 memory plates per donor.

On this clone: Its target is unknown.

The germline V and J ends were trimmed by 11 bases and 0 bases, with 17 bases remaining between them. The CDR3 is 15 amino acids. CDR1 is MDHEN and CDR2 is SYDVKM in the germline V gene. Using approximately 200 ng DNA, about 29,000 T cell genomes, the sorted-subset replicate PCRs were run. Clones were read by immunoSEQ multiplex PCR, and TCRdb kept only the in-frame ones, dropping some. The table has 700,000 to 950,000 clones, approximately 97% seen once. General study findings and limits: All-four-donor shared clonotypes had higher generation probabilities than non-shared clonotypes did. Genetic and exposure-history diversity was limited by the few donors.

CD8 cells regarded as naive lacked CD45RO, were positively chosen for CCR7, and omitted terminally differentiated effector memory CD45RA+ cells. The sequenced material came from naive CD8+ T cells sorted from blood. The chain joins TRBV28 to TRBJ2-1; D might be TRBD2 (5 bases). The receptor was isolated from a man aged 25-45 years in good health. The CDR3 bases are TGTGCCGCAAGAGGGCAGATCGACTCCTACAATGAGCAGTTCTTC. Translating gives CAARGQIDSYNEQFF. The variable domain in full, with the rest retrieved from reference TRBV28 and TRBJ2-1, is DVKVTQSSRYLVKRTGEKVFLECVQDMDHENMFWYRQDPGLGLRLIYFSYDVKMKEKGDIPEGYSVSREKKERFSLILESASTNQTSMYLCAARGQIDSYNEQFFGPGTRLTVL.